This T cell receptor (beta chain) was profiled in a study of T cells in Graves' hyperthyroidism and ophthalmopathy. Findings of the study overall: Blood also carried most thyroid clonotypes expanded above 0.001. It was a median around seven months before onset that the model predicted ophthalmopathy.

TCR beta CDR3 region amplification was performed from RNA transcripts. TCR CDR3 regions were first amplified by RT-PCR with HTBI primers. TCRdb re-called the multiplex PCR reads with MiXCR, one entry per CDR3 protein. The table records more than 500,000 distinct CDR3 sequences, 14% to 15% of them present only once. V gave up 0 bases and J gave up 5 bases, with 11 bases separating them. There are 14 residues in the CDR3. Germline lookup yields CDR1 DFQATT and CDR2 SNEGSKA (reference sequence). The PBMCs studied were ones that came from 9 to 10 ml fresh peripheral blood. This clonotype occurred many times. Its specificity is unknown.

The sequence derives from a woman aged 40 to 55 with Graves' ophthalmopathy. The chain links TRBV20-1 to TRBJ1-5, with D possibly matching TRBD1 (5 bases). The sample was blood. CDR3 region: CSARDGAGHQPQHF. DNA of the CDR3: TGCAGTGCTAGAGATGGGGCAGGGCATCAGCCCCAGCATTTT.